These T cell receptor beta chains were read from a single sample in a study of blood T cell repertoires in COVID-19. Repertoires were generated with immunoSEQ multiplex PCR, while TCRdb's copy carries only in-frame clones and drops some. The sample has approximately 100,000 clones, around 90% seen once. The source material was peripheral blood. The receptors stem from a man aged 50 to 59 with acute or convalescent COVID-19. CDR3s include the opening cysteine and the closing phenylalanine or tryptophan. The order of the fields is J gene, V gene, D gene, CDR3 protein. D genes are given only for firm matches.

j_call: TRBJ1-2; v_call: TRBV6-5; d_call: NA; cdr3_aa: CASRETDLYGYTF
j_call: TRBJ1-1; v_call: TRBV29-1; d_call: NA; cdr3_aa: CSVSKGAEAFF
j_call: TRBJ2-6; v_call: TRBV20-1; d_call: NA; cdr3_aa: CSAGDFSGANVLTF
j_call: TRBJ1-5; v_call: TRBV5-1; d_call: NA; cdr3_aa: CASSLSGDSNQPQHF
j_call: TRBJ2-3; v_call: TRBV5-1; d_call: NA; cdr3_aa: CASSPGTPTDTQYF
j_call: TRBJ2-5; v_call: TRBV10-1; d_call: TRBD1; cdr3_aa: CATRLRTGQETQYF
j_call: TRBJ1-5; v_call: TRBV7-9; d_call: TRBD1; cdr3_aa: CASSQTGGQPQHF
j_call: TRBJ1-1; v_call: TRBV29-1; d_call: TRBD1; cdr3_aa: CSVSALGQGVRTEAFF
j_call: TRBJ1-1; v_call: TRBV10-2; d_call: TRBD1; cdr3_aa: CASSRDRVAEAFF
j_call: TRBJ2-7; v_call: TRBV5-1; d_call: TRBD2; cdr3_aa: CASNGGGLEDHEQYF
j_call: TRBJ2-5; v_call: TRBV5-1; d_call: TRBD1; cdr3_aa: CASSLGDRGHETQYF
j_call: TRBJ1-2; v_call: TRBV11-3; d_call: TRBD1; cdr3_aa: CASSLDLERGRGGYTF
j_call: TRBJ2-3; v_call: TRBV7-9; d_call: TRBD2; cdr3_aa: CASSFEAGGYTDTQYF
j_call: TRBJ1-5; v_call: TRBV11-2; d_call: NA; cdr3_aa: CASSFRRGTEISNQPQHF
j_call: TRBJ1-6; v_call: TRBV5-5; d_call: TRBD1; cdr3_aa: CASSLLTGGSNSPLHF
j_call: TRBJ2-3; v_call: TRBV2; d_call: NA; cdr3_aa: CASALTDTQYF
j_call: TRBJ1-5; v_call: TRBV18; d_call: TRBD1; cdr3_aa: CASSPNRGGQPQHF
j_call: TRBJ1-1; v_call: TRBV20-1; d_call: NA; cdr3_aa: CSVKRVSEAFF
j_call: TRBJ2-2; v_call: TRBV12-3/TRBV12-4; d_call: NA; cdr3_aa: CASSQNPAGELFF
j_call: TRBJ1-6; v_call: TRBV7-9; d_call: TRBD1; cdr3_aa: CASSLPGQVSPLHF
j_call: TRBJ1-1; v_call: TRBV2; d_call: NA; cdr3_aa: CASSAAGQAFF
j_call: TRBJ1-1; v_call: TRBV28; d_call: NA; cdr3_aa: CASSRGGVNTEAFF
j_call: TRBJ2-1; v_call: TRBV9; d_call: NA; cdr3_aa: CASSVRQYNEQFF
j_call: TRBJ1-4; v_call: TRBV29-1; d_call: TRBD1; cdr3_aa: CSVGGSGTGEEKLFF
j_call: TRBJ1-5; v_call: TRBV19; d_call: TRBD1; cdr3_aa: CASSIDPRGQNNQPQHF
j_call: TRBJ1-4; v_call: TRBV5-6; d_call: TRBD1; cdr3_aa: CASSTRTGVANEKLFF
j_call: TRBJ1-6; v_call: TRBV5-8; d_call: NA; cdr3_aa: CASSLEGNSPLHF
j_call: TRBJ1-2; v_call: TRBV5-8; d_call: NA; cdr3_aa: CASSLEQGTYGYTF
j_call: TRBJ2-3; v_call: TRBV9; d_call: TRBD2; cdr3_aa: CASSAGGGGVSDTQYF
j_call: TRBJ2-3; v_call: TRBV5-4; d_call: NA; cdr3_aa: CASSRQGLADTQYF
j_call: TRBJ2-1; v_call: TRBV19; d_call: TRBD2; cdr3_aa: CASSPRASGGYNEQFF
j_call: TRBJ1-5; v_call: TRBV19; d_call: NA; cdr3_aa: CASSTPPGIQSNQPQHF
j_call: TRBJ1-2; v_call: TRBV28; d_call: NA; cdr3_aa: CASTQNYGYTF
j_call: TRBJ1-1; v_call: TRBV19; d_call: NA; cdr3_aa: CASSMGQGSTEAFF
j_call: TRBJ1-6; v_call: TRBV9; d_call: NA; cdr3_aa: CASSGMSRNSPLHF
j_call: TRBJ2-2; v_call: TRBV5-1; d_call: NA; cdr3_aa: CASSEDSSNTGELFF
j_call: TRBJ1-5; v_call: TRBV19; d_call: NA; cdr3_aa: CATIPGHSYSNQPQHF
j_call: TRBJ2-3; v_call: TRBV2; d_call: TRBD1; cdr3_aa: CASRERGRGDTQYF
j_call: TRBJ1-5; v_call: TRBV7-8; d_call: TRBD1; cdr3_aa: CASSLVGWDRGEPQHF
j_call: TRBJ1-6; v_call: TRBV27; d_call: NA; cdr3_aa: CAAGRGYNSPLHF
j_call: TRBJ1-2; v_call: TRBV6-5; d_call: NA; cdr3_aa: CASSYSGVGRGGYTF
j_call: TRBJ1-6; v_call: TRBV6-5; d_call: NA; cdr3_aa: CASSLLARDSPLHF
j_call: TRBJ2-3; v_call: TRBV6-5; d_call: NA; cdr3_aa: CASGGSDTQYF
j_call: TRBJ1-1; v_call: TRBV5-4; d_call: NA; cdr3_aa: CASSTRRGGGTEAFF